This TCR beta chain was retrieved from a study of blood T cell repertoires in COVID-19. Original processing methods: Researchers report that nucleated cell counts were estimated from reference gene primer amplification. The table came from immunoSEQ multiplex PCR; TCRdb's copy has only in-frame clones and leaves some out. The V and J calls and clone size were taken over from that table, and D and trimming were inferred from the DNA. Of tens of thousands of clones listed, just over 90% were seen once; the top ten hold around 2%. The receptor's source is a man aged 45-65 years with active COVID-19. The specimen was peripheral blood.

The DNA for the CDR3 is TGTGCCAGCAGTCTTAACCAGGGAAGAGATACGCAGTATTTT. Translated, it gives CASSLNQGRDTQYF. The chain carries TRBV6-5 and TRBJ2-3; a weak D match, TRBD1 (5 bases). Germline V lookup: CDR1 MNHEY, CDR2 SVGAGI. This CDR3 comprises 14 residues. V was clipped by 5 bases and J by 5 bases, with 14 bases between them.